The sequence of this T cell receptor beta chain was determined in a study of tumor and adjacent non-tumor tissue in lung cancer. Study overall: The patients, 10 to 11 men and 5 women, were about 30 to 85 with stage I to III disease.

RNA was extracted from bulk tissue without any cell sorting. Between August and November 2014, newly diagnosed, chemotherapy-naive lung cancer patients underwent thoracic surgery in China. The library came from three nested PCR rounds adapted from ARM-PCR protocols. TCRdb re-called the multiplex PCR reads with MiXCR, one entry per CDR3 protein. The sample includes approximately 70,000 distinct CDR3 sequences, 73% of them seen just once. The CDR3 loop spans 14 amino acids. CDR1 is MNHEY and CDR2 is SVGAGI in the germline V gene. Sequenced sample: lung tumor tissue. The sequence was collected from a man aged 55 to 70 with non-small cell lung cancer. The rearrangement links TRBV6-5 to TRBJ2-6; D perhaps matches TRBD2 (6 bases). CDR3 sequence reads: CVNSGLSGANVLTF. For the CDR3, the DNA is TGTGTCAACAGCGGGCTATCTGGGGCCAACGTCCTGACTTTC.